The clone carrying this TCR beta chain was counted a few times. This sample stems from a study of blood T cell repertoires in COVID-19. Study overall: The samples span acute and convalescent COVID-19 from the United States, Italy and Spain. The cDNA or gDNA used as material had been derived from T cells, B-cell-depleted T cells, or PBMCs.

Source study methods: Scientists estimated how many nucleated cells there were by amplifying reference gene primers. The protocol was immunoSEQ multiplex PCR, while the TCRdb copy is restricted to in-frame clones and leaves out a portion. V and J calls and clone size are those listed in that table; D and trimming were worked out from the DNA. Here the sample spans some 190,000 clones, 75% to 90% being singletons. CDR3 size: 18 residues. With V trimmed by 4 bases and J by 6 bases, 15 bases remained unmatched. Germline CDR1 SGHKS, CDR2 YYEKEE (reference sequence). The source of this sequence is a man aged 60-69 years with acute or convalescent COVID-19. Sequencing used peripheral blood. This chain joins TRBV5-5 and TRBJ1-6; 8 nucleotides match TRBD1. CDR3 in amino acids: CASSPSSGATGGNSPLHF. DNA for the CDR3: TGTGCCAGCAGCCCCTCGTCGGGTGCTACAGGGGGTAATTCACCCCTCCACTTT.